The next 2 T cell receptor beta chains were all read from a single sample in a study of cytomegalovirus exposure and HLA in healthy donors. This PCR relied on a set of 60 Vbeta primers and 13 Jbeta primers. Repertoires were generated with immunoSEQ multiplex PCR, while TCRdb's copy carries only in-frame clones and drops some. The sample carries roughly 100,000 clones, about 13% recorded once. The sample comprised PBMCs. These TCRs come from a man in his forties or fifties in good health and CMV-seropositive.

This rearrangement joins TRBV28 to TRBJ2-5; 7 bases agree with TRBD2. The CDR3 length is 16 residues. Germline V CDR1 and CDR2: MDHEN, SYDVKM. J lost 2 bases, V lost 5 bases, and 11 bases had no gene match. DNA for the CDR3: TGTGCCAGCAGTCTCCACCGAGGGACTAAGCAAGAGACCCAGTACTTC. Translating it yields CASSLHRGTKQETQYF.

The sample holds a few counts of this clone. V and J are TRBV11-2 and TRBJ2-3, with D maybe TRBD1 (6 bases). The CDR3 consists of 17 residues. The V end was cut by 6 bases, the J end by 1 base, with 20 bases between. The germline gives CDR1 SGHAT, CDR2 FQNNGV. This CDR3 is CASRTYAGDGGTDTQYF. For the CDR3, the DNA is TGTGCCAGCAGGACATATGCAGGGGATGGTGGCACAGATACGCAGTATTTT.